This T cell receptor (beta chain) emerged from a study of blood T cell repertoires in COVID-19. Study information: Both acute and convalescent COVID-19 samples were obtained from the United States, Italy and Spain.

Generated by immunoSEQ multiplex PCR, the TCRdb table keeps only in-frame clones and is missing some. The sample shows around 120,000 clones, around three quarters of them seen only once. This clone turned up a few times. The sample was peripheral blood. This TCR derives from a woman between 70 and 85 years old with acute or convalescent COVID-19.

Here the CDR3 reads CASRVAYSQETQYF. The CDR3 DNA sequence: TGTGCCAGCAGGGTAGCTTATAGCCAAGAGACCCAGTACTTC. The chain joins TRBV6-6 to TRBJ2-5; D is undetermined. Germline V gene lookup returns CDR1 MNHNY and CDR2 SVGAGI (reference sequence). Trimming pared 6 bases from V and 1 base from J, leaving 12 bases between. The CDR3 has 14 amino acids.